The clone carrying this T cell receptor (beta chain) was detected only a few times. The data originate from a study of blood T cell repertoires in COVID-19. On the study more broadly: The United States, Italy and Spain provided the acute and convalescent COVID-19 samples. Sources were T cells, B-cell-depleted T cells, or PBMCs; the material itself was cDNA or gDNA.

Under the authors' procedure: Reference gene primer amplification in the assay estimated nucleated cell counts. The repertoire was sequenced with immunoSEQ multiplex PCR; TCRdb's copy has only in-frame clones and lacks some. Clone size and V and J calls were adopted from that table, with D and trimming inferred from the DNA. The data show fewer than 250,000 clones, around 84% seen once. This CDR3 comprises 16 residues. The germline CDR1 and CDR2 sequences are LGHDT and YNNKEL (reference sequence). V was trimmed by 1 base and J by 1 base, leaving 10 bases between them. Sequencing input: peripheral blood. This clonotype was obtained from a middle-aged man with acute or convalescent COVID-19. The rearrangement joins TRBV3-1 (or the pseudogene TRBV3-2) to TRBJ2-2, with D perhaps matching TRBD1 (6 bases). In DNA, the CDR3 is TGTGCCAGCAGCCAAGTCGGGACATGGAACACCGGGGAGCTGTTTTTT. As protein: CASSQVGTWNTGELFF.